This T cell receptor (beta chain) appears in the sequencing data of a study of T cell responses to AZD1222 COVID-19 vaccine. Broader study findings: Regions 160-218 and 743-854 held dominance among vaccine-associated CD4 TCRs, which spanned spike. A reported finding is that nearly half of spike-specific TCRs target unmutated variant regions.

About this clone itself: Antigen: not known.

TCRdb keeps only in-frame clones here, not all; method: immunoSEQ multiplex PCR. The profile shows tens of thousands of clones, roughly 85% of them singletons. Germline V gene data show CDR1 as MNHEY and CDR2 as SVGAGI. Unmatched junction bases numbered 10, after V lost 8 bases and J lost 7 bases. The CDR3 length is 13 residues. Here the sequenced sample was peripheral blood, taken 28 days after the second AZD1222 dose. The gene calls are TRBV6-5 and TRBJ2-7; 8 bases match TRBD1. The source of this sequence is an adult who received the AZD1222 COVID-19 vaccine. CDR3 sequence (DNA): TGTGCCAGCTACGATCCAACAGGGGGAGAGCAGTACTTC. It translates to CASYDPTGGEQYF.